This T cell receptor (beta chain) was identified in a study of blood T cell repertoires in COVID-19. Overall study: The United States, Italy and Spain provided the acute and convalescent COVID-19 samples. T cells, B-cell-depleted T cells, or PBMCs provided the cDNA or gDNA that served as material.

The table came from immunoSEQ multiplex PCR; TCRdb's copy has only in-frame clones and leaves some out. The sample records over 75,000 clones, approximately 89% being singletons. J lost 0 bases, V lost 7 bases, and 3 bases had no gene match. Germline assignment: CDR1 LNHDA and CDR2 SQIVND (reference sequence). The CDR3 contains 15 residues. Sequencing was carried out using peripheral blood. This clonotype originated in a human donor with active COVID-19. The donor label of this sample is uncertain. The chain combines TRBV19 with TRBJ2-6; TRBD2 agrees at 7 bases. The CDR3 sequence: CASNPSGSGANVLTF. In DNA, the CDR3 is TGTGCCAGTAACCCTAGCGGCTCTGGGGCCAACGTCCTGACTTTC.